The present T cell receptor beta chain was sequenced within a study of chemoradiotherapy in HPV16-positive cancers. Study as a whole: Two HPV16-positive patients' cells yielded candidate HPV-specific clones and common motifs. Study results and caveats: For HPV16-positive patients, expanding HPV-responsive T cells associated with longer recurrence-free survival. HPV-specific T cells were functionally defined from only two HPV16-positive patients.

Sequencing used immunoSEQ multiplex PCR; TCRdb keeps in-frame clones, though not all of them. The sample lists about 22,000 clones; 73% were seen once. Samples were taken several times over chemoradiotherapy. As to this clone: Its antigen is undetermined.

The V gene's germline CDR1 is SNHLY and CDR2 FYNNEI. Trimming pared 3 bases from V and 7 bases from J, leaving 16 bases between. This CDR3 is built from 15 residues. The chain combines TRBV2 with TRBJ1-5, with a weak D call TRBD1 (5 bases). The origin of this receptor is a human donor with HPV-associated anogenital cancer. Collection took place from a patient who underwent chemoradiotherapy. In DNA, the CDR3 is TGTGCCAGCAGTGATGAGGGGTGGGTTCAACAGCCCCAGCATTTT. Protein product: CASSDEGWVQQPQHF.